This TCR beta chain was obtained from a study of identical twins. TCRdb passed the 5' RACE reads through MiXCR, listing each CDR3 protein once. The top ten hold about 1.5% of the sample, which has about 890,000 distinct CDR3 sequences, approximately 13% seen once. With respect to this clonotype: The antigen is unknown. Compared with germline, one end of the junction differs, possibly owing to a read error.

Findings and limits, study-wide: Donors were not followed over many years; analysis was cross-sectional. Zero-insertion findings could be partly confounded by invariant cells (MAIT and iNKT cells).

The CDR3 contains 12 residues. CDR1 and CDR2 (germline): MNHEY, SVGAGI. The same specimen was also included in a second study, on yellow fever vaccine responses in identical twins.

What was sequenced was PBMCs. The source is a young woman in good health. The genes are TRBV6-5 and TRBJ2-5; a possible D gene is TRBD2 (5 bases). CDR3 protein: CASSNSGETQYF. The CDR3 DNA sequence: TGTGCCAGCAGTAACTCGGGGGAGACCCAGTACTTC.